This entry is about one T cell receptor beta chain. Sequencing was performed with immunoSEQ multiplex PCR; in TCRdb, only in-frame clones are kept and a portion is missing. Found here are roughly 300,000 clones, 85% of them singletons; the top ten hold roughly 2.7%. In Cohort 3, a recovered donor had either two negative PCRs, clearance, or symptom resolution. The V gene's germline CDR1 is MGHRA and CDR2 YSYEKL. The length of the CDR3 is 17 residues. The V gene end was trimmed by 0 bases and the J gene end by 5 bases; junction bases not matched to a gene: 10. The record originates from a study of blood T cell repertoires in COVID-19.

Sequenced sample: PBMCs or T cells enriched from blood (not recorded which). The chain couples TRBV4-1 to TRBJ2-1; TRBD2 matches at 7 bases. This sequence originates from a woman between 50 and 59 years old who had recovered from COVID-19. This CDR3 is CASSQDHVGGRDNEQFF. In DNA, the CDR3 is TGCGCCAGCAGCCAAGATCATGTGGGAGGGCGTGACAATGAGCAGTTCTTC.